The 2 T cell receptor beta chains in this list originate from one sample, sequenced in a study of blood T cells in healthy people across ages (dated by TCRdb to about 2015). The receptor library was made with 5' RACE. A second roughly 6 to 12 cycle PCR used a sample-barcoded 5' primer and a J-beta primer mix. TCRdb's own reprocessing of the public reads used fastp at Q25 and MiXCR and kept productive beta chains. CDR3 protein duplicates are merged, each entry listing the most common genes and DNA. A total of over 1,500,000 distinct CDR3 sequences appear in this sample, about two fifths of them only once. Of the sample, 20% to 25% falls within the top ten clones. Material: blood. These receptors were taken from a human donor in good health.

A few counts support this clonotype. The chain joins TRBV7-9 to TRBJ2-5; tentative D call: TRBD1 (6 bases). From germline, CDR1 is SEHNR and CDR2 FQNEAQ (reference sequence). Trimming took off 3 bases at V and 4 bases at J, with 24 bases between the two ends. This CDR3 comprises 18 residues. The CDR3 is CASSFRSGFLTGIETQYF. In nucleotides, the CDR3 is TGTGCCAGCAGCTTTAGGTCTGGGTTTCTAACAGGGATAGAGACCCAGTACTTC. Together with reference TRBV7-9 and TRBJ2-5, the CDR3 gives the full variable domain: DTGVSQNPRHKITKRGQNVTFRCDPISEHNRLYWYRQTLGQGPEFLTYFQNEAQLEKSRLLSDRFSAERPKGSFSTLEIQRTEQGDSAMYLCASSFRSGFLTGIETQYFGPGTRLLVL.

This chain uses TRBV7-9 with TRBJ1-2; TRBD1 matches at 7 bases. V shed 5 bases and J 6 bases; nucleotides not matched to a gene: 9. CDR3 length: 14 amino acids. Germline CDR1 reads SEHNR; CDR2 reads FQNEAQ (reference sequence). The CDR3 loop is CASSVTGDRNGYTF. The CDR3 DNA reads as TGTGCCAGCAGCGTAACAGGGGATAGGAATGGCTACACCTTC.